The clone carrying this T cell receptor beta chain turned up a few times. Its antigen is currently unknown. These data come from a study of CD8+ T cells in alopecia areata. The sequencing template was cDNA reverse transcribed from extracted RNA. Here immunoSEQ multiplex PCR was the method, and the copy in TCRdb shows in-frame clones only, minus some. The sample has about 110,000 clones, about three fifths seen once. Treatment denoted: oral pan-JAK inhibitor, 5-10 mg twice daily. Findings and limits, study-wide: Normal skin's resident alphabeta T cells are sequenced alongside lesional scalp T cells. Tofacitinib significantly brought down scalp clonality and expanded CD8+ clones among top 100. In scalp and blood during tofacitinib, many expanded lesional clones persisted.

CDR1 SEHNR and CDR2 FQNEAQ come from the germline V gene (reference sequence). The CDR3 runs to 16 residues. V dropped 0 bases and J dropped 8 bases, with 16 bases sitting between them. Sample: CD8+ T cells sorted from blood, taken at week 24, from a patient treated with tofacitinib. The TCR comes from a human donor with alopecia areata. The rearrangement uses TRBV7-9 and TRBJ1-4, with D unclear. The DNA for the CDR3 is TGTGCCAGCAGCTTAGCGGCGAGTCGATCGAAGGAAAAACTGTTTTTT. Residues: CASSLAASRSKEKLFF.